The 9 T cell receptor beta chains presented below share a single source sample, sequenced in a study of blood T cell repertoires in COVID-19. The method was immunoSEQ multiplex PCR; TCRdb's version includes in-frame clones alone and lacks a portion of them. The data contain 300,000 to 400,000 clones, roughly nine tenths of them seen just once; the ten biggest clones take up around 4.2%. Material for sequencing was PBMCs or T cells enriched from blood (not recorded which). These receptors originate from a woman aged 25 to 39 who had been exposed to COVID-19.

This clone was observed a handful of times. CDR3 loop: CASSRGQGGPLWYYGYTF. DNA of the CDR3: TGTGCCAGCAGCAGGGGCCAGGGCGGTCCCTTGTGGTACTATGGCTACACCTTC. V gene TRBV7-8 combines with J gene TRBJ1-2; possible D gene TRBD1, 5 bases. The CDR3 totals 18 residues. Germline V CDR1 and CDR2: SGHVS, FQNEAQ. V was clipped by 5 bases and J by 3 bases, with 25 bases between them.

J is TRBJ2-1 and V is TRBV6-5; 8 bases are shared with TRBD1. J lost 6 bases, V lost 6 bases, and 10 bases had no gene match. The length of the CDR3 is 15 residues. The germline V gene encodes CDR1 MNHEY and CDR2 SVGAGI. CDR3 protein: CASRISGGRGNEQFF. In nucleotides, the CDR3 is TGTGCCAGCAGAATTTCAGGGGGCAGGGGCAATGAGCAGTTCTTC.

The chain is built from TRBV5-4 and TRBJ1-2; possible D gene TRBD1, 5 bases. The CDR3 runs to 15 residues. V lost 0 bases and J lost 2, with 11 bases in between. Germline V gene sequence: CDR1 SGHNT, CDR2 YYREEE (reference sequence). The CDR3 nucleotides are TGTGCCAGCAGCTTGGAGGCAGGGTGGAACTATGGCTACACCTTC. This codes for CASSLEAGWNYGYTF. The entire variable domain, with the rest obtained from reference TRBV5-4 and TRBJ1-2, is as follows: ETGVTQSPTHLIKTRGQQVTLRCSSQSGHNTVSWYQQALGQGPQFIFQYYREEENGRGNFPPRFSGLQFPNYSSELNVNALELDDSALYLCASSLEAGWNYGYTFGSGTRLTVV.

The chain recombines TRBV5-4 with TRBJ1-1; 11 bases fit TRBD1. The CDR3 consists of 16 residues. The V segment lost 2 bases and the J segment 0 bases; nucleotides outside the gene matches: 3. Per the germline V gene, CDR1 is SGHNT and CDR2 is YYREEE (reference sequence). CDR3 sequence: CASSFGTGGMNTEAFF. CDR3 nucleotide sequence: TGTGCCAGCAGCTTCGGGACAGGGGGGATGAACACTGAAGCTTTCTTT.

The chain combines TRBV6-5 with TRBJ1-1, with D perhaps TRBD1 (6 bases). The CDR3 spans 15 residues. Germline CDR1 MNHEY, CDR2 SVGAGI. V was pared by 7 bases and J by 4 bases, with 19 bases between. The CDR3 loop is CASTKSWGLGTEAFF. As DNA, the CDR3 is TGTGCCAGCACTAAATCTTGGGGGCTGGGCACTGAAGCTTTCTTT.

The chain combines TRBV2 with TRBJ1-2; no clear D gene. Trimming took off 0 bases at V and 6 bases at J, with 11 bases between the two ends. CDR3 size: 14 residues. Per the germline V gene, CDR1 is SNHLY and CDR2 is FYNNEI. DNA for the CDR3: TGTGCCAGCAGTGAAGCAGGGAGGACGAATGGCTACACCTTC. Protein product: CASSEAGRTNGYTF.

The chain couples TRBV6-5 to TRBJ1-2; D possibly corresponds to TRBD1 (5 bases). The germline V and J ends were trimmed by 6 bases and 1 base, with 15 bases remaining between them. The CDR3 totals 15 residues. The germline CDR1 and CDR2 sequences are MNHEY and SVGAGI. The CDR3 bases are TGTGCCAGCAGGCGGCTCAGGGAAGATAACTATGGCTACACCTTC. Translated, it gives CASRRLREDNYGYTF.

This clone has a single count. The V and J genes are TRBV7-9 and TRBJ2-5; 13 bases align to TRBD2. Germline trimming cut 5 bases from V and 5 bases from J; bases unmatched to any gene: 11. The CDR3 length is 17 residues. CDR1 is SEHNR and CDR2 is FQNEAQ in the germline V gene (reference sequence). The CDR3 nucleotides are TGTGCCAGCAGCCAAAAACGACTAGCGGGGGGACCTGAGACCCAGTACTTC. Amino acids: CASSQKRLAGGPETQYF.

The chain has TRBV30 and TRBJ1-5, with D possibly TRBD1 on 6 matching bases. The CDR3 loop spans 14 amino acids. Germline loops: CDR1 GTSNPN, CDR2 SVGIG (reference sequence). Trimming left V 1 base short and J 3 bases short, with 10 bases between. The CDR3 DNA sequence: TGTGCCTGGAGTGAGGACAGCTACAATCAGCCCCAGCATTTT. It translates to CAWSEDSYNQPQHF.